The 3 T cell receptor beta chains listed next were all sequenced from one sample in a study of regulatory T cells in long-lasting Graves disease. The authors built TCR beta libraries using iRepertoire HTBI primers and Arm-PCR of CDR3 regions. TCRdb reprocessed the multiplex PCR reads via MiXCR and lists one record per CDR3 protein. The table records approximately 300,000 distinct CDR3 sequences, 15% to 20% of them present only once. Time point defined: newly diagnosed GD, antithyroid drugs for less than 3 months. RNA isolated from PBMCs was used to make the TCR library. This sample comprised peripheral blood mononuclear cells (PBMCs), obtained at new diagnosis, from a patient treated with antithyroid drugs. All receptors come from a female donor with Graves disease.

This clonotype has a count of ten or more. This may be a read error: a much more frequent sequence differs by one nucleotide. This sequence joins TRBV7-8 and TRBJ1-2, with a possible D match to TRBD1 (5 bases). The CDR3 is 13 residues long. The germline gives CDR1 SGHVS, CDR2 FQNEAQ. Trimming removed 5 bases from V and 4 bases from J, with 11 bases in between. The CDR3 loop is CASSPGRAYGYTF. CDR3 sequence (DNA): TGTGCCAGCAGCCCGGGACGGGCCTATGGCTACACCTTC.

In this sample, this clonotype turned up many times. The chain combines TRBV6-5 with TRBJ1-1; no clear D gene. The V end was cut by 4 bases, the J end by 4 bases, with 13 bases between. Germline CDR1 MNHEY, CDR2 SVGAGI. The CDR3 contains 14 residues. The CDR3 loop is CASSSSPWATEAFF. For the CDR3, the DNA is TGTGCCAGCAGTTCCTCGCCCTGGGCCACTGAAGCTTTCTTT.

The sample holds a few counts of this clonotype. The gene calls are TRBV19 and TRBJ2-1; 8 nucleotides line up with TRBD2. The V gene's germline CDR1 is LNHDA and CDR2 SQIVND (reference sequence). V gave up 1 base and J gave up 1 base; unmatched junction bases: 3. The CDR3 is made up of 16 amino acids. CDR3 protein: CASSIGSGRSYNEQFF. The CDR3 DNA reads as TGTGCCAGTAGTATAGGGAGCGGGAGATCCTACAATGAGCAGTTCTTC. The full variable domain, with the rest looked up from reference TRBV19 and TRBJ2-1, is DGGITQSPKYLFRKEGQNVTLSCEQNLNHDAMYWYRQDPGQGLRLIYYSQIVNDFQKGDIAEGYSVSREKKESFPLTVTSAQKNPTAFYLCASSIGSGRSYNEQFFGPGTRLTVL.